This T cell receptor (beta chain) was recorded in a study of shared clonotypes between healthy human individuals. Caucasian adults living in Nashville, Tennessee, provided all samples. This clone was seen only once. Its target is unknown. Other DNA sequences of this sample code for an identical CDR3. Findings of the study overall: A handful of donors had about 5.1% of their naive CD4 clonotypes in common. Despite large depth, rarefaction showed incomplete sorted-subset sequencing.

The data were produced by immunoSEQ multiplex PCR, yet TCRdb's version contains in-frame clones alone and is incomplete. Of some 1.5 million clones in the sample, 95% to 99% were seen once. Sequencing was done on a sample of naive CD4+ T cells sorted from blood. Subset in this sample: CD45RA+ positively selected. This TCR came from a man aged 25 to 40 in good health.

The CDR3 coding sequence is TGTGCCAGCAGTCAGGGCTACGAGCAGTACTTC. Translation gives CASSQGYEQYF. J is TRBJ2-7 and V is TRBV28; D is possibly TRBD1 (5 bases). Germline V CDR1 and CDR2: MDHEN, SYDVKM. CDR3 length equals 11 residues. The germline V and J ends were trimmed by 5 bases and 3 bases, with 5 bases remaining between them.